This is a list of T cell receptor beta chains from one sample in a study of Ad26.COV2.S vaccination and SARS-CoV-2 variants. Repertoires were generated with immunoSEQ multiplex PCR, while TCRdb's copy carries only in-frame clones and drops some. The table shows under 500,000 clones, with approximately 92% occurring only once. Sequences were derived from peripheral blood, sampled in a trial of Ad26.COV2.S vaccine versus placebo. The receptors originated from a person between 18 and 65 years old who received the Ad26.COV2.S COVID-19 vaccine or a placebo. CDR3s include the opening cysteine and the closing phenylalanine or tryptophan. Each record gives: V gene, D gene, clone size, J gene, CDR3 protein, CDR3 DNA. The D gene is left open where the match is weak. Size is stated for part of the rows, as once, few or many counts, or as a class when the clone is expanded.

TRBV5-1	-	-	TRBJ1-4	CASSLQGPNEKLFF	TGCGCCAGCAGCTTGCAGGGCCCTAATGAAAAACTGTTTTTT
TRBV9	TRBD1	once	TRBJ2-7	CASSVLGTGLGEQYF	TGTGCCAGCAGCGTACTCGGGACAGGGCTTGGCGAGCAGTACTTC
TRBV19	-	once	TRBJ2-2	CASSILGVQNTGELFF	TGTGCCAGTAGTATTTTAGGGGTACAAAACACCGGGGAGCTGTTTTTT
TRBV3-1/TRBV3-2	TRBD1	-	TRBJ1-4	CASSRGQGPTNEKLFF	TGTGCCAGCAGCCGAGGACAGGGACCAACTAATGAAAAACTGTTTTTT
TRBV28	-	-	TRBJ1-5	CASSLTGTNQPQHF	TGTGCCAGCAGTTTGACAGGTACCAATCAGCCCCAGCATTTT
TRBV21-1	-	once	TRBJ2-1	CASSEQGAMATNEQFF	TGTGCCAGCAGCGAACAGGGGGCAATGGCCACCAATGAGCAGTTCTTC
TRBV6-5	-	-	TRBJ2-5	CASCHGTGTQETQYF	TGTGCCAGCTGCCATGGAACCGGAACGCAAGAGACCCAGTACTTC
TRBV6-5	TRBD1	-	TRBJ2-7	CASSRTGLQEQYF	TGTGCCAGCAGTAGGACAGGGCTTCAAGAGCAGTACTTC
TRBV3-1/TRBV3-2	-	many	TRBJ1-2	CASSQDWGRGYGYTF	TGTGCCAGCAGCCAAGATTGGGGACGGGGGTATGGCTACACCTTC
TRBV5-5	-	-	TRBJ2-2	CASSPIVNTGELFF	TGTGCCAGCAGCCCGATAGTCAACACCGGGGAGCTGTTTTTT
TRBV10-3	TRBD1	few	TRBJ1-5	CAISESTGASNQPQHF	TGTGCCATCAGTGAGTCGACAGGGGCTAGCAATCAGCCCCAGCATTTT
TRBV7-2	TRBD1	-	TRBJ2-7	CASSPGTDWIFEQYF	TGTGCCAGCAGCCCAGGGACAGATTGGATTTTCGAGCAGTACTTC
TRBV6-5	-	-	TRBJ1-3	CASGGRDRGNTIYF	TGTGCCAGCGGCGGCAGGGATCGTGGAAACACCATATATTTT
TRBV10-3	TRBD1	-	TRBJ1-2	CAISESGTGARTNYGYTF	TGTGCCATCAGTGAGTCGGGAACAGGGGCTAGAACTAACTATGGCTACACCTTC
TRBV9	TRBD1	-	TRBJ1-1	CASSSGGTEAFF	TGTGCCAGCAGCTCAGGGGGGACTGAAGCTTTCTTT
TRBV7-2	-	-	TRBJ2-5	CASSLIRQAQETQYF	TGTGCCAGCAGCTTAATAAGACAGGCCCAAGAGACCCAGTACTTC
TRBV19	-	few	TRBJ1-1	CASTPVLGPNTEAFF	TGTGCCAGTACCCCGGTGCTGGGGCCAAACACTGAAGCTTTCTTT
TRBV4-3	TRBD1	-	TRBJ1-3	CASSEGGQVKSGNTIYF	TGCGCCAGCAGCGAAGGGGGCCAGGTTAAATCTGGAAACACCATATATTTT
TRBV4-3	TRBD1	-	TRBJ2-3	CASSQRTDRDPTDTQYF	TGCGCCAGCAGCCAACGTACGGACAGGGACCCCACAGATACGCAGTATTTT
TRBV6-2/TRBV6-3	-	-	TRBJ1-1	CASSSTENTEAFF	TGTGCCAGCAGTTCGACAGAGAACACTGAAGCTTTCTTT
TRBV7-9	-	few	TRBJ2-7	CASSSPPASYEQYF	TGTGCCAGCAGCTCACCACCGGCCAGCTACGAGCAGTACTTC
TRBV5-8	-	-	TRBJ2-1	CASSLSWLASSSYNEQFF	TGTGCCAGCAGCTTGTCGTGGCTAGCGTCTAGCTCCTACAATGAGCAGTTCTTC
TRBV6-1	-	-	TRBJ2-7	CASSEPGNEQYF	TGTGCCAGCAGTGAACCCGGAAACGAGCAGTACTTC
TRBV18	TRBD1	once	TRBJ1-5	CASSRGTDNQPQHF	TGTGCCAGCTCACGCGGGACAGACAATCAGCCCCAGCATTTT
TRBV6-1	-	-	TRBJ2-3	CASSDPGAPTDTQYF	TGTGCCAGCAGTGACCCGGGCGCCCCAACAGATACGCAGTATTTT
TRBV7-2	-	-	TRBJ1-3	CASSSNPRGSGNTIYF	TGTGCCAGCAGCTCAAACCCCCGGGGGTCTGGAAACACCATATATTTT
TRBV21-1	-	-	TRBJ2-7	CASSRKRSAGYEQYF	TGTGCCAGCAGCCGCAAACGGAGCGCGGGCTACGAGCAGTACTTC
TRBV7-2	-	-	TRBJ2-3	CASSLARTDTQYF	TGTGCCAGCAGCTTAGCTAGAACAGATACGCAGTATTTT
TRBV4-3	-	-	TRBJ2-7	CASSQERTAYEQYF	TGCGCCAGCAGCCAAGAAAGGACAGCATACGAGCAGTACTTC
TRBV9	-	-	TRBJ1-3	CASSVSTGGTDMGSGNTIYF	TGTGCCAGCAGCGTATCCACGGGCGGGACGGACATGGGGTCTGGAAACACCATATATTTT
TRBV18	TRBD2	-	TRBJ2-3	CASSPGLAGDTQYF	TGTGCCAGCTCACCTGGACTAGCGGGTGATACGCAGTATTTT
TRBV14	-	-	TRBJ2-7	CASSQGAPGYEQYF	TGTGCCAGCAGCCAGGGGGCACCAGGTTACGAGCAGTACTTC
TRBV28	-	-	TRBJ1-1	CASSEHYEGGRITEAFF	TGTGCCAGCAGTGAACATTATGAGGGTGGCCGAATCACTGAAGCTTTCTTT
TRBV4-1	-	-	TRBJ1-6	CASSQLPTAPGPYNSPLHF	TGCGCCAGCAGCCAACTACCGACAGCCCCAGGGCCCTATAATTCACCCCTCCACTTT
TRBV5-6	-	-	TRBJ2-1	CASSFTGLVNYNEQFF	TGTGCCAGCAGCTTCACAGGGCTGGTTAACTACAATGAGCAGTTCTTC
TRBV28	-	-	TRBJ1-4	CASRNWGTNEKLFF	TGTGCCAGCAGAAACTGGGGAACTAATGAAAAACTGTTTTTT
TRBV20-1	-	-	TRBJ2-7	CSASRRPLYEQYF	TGCAGTGCTAGTAGGCGGCCTCTCTACGAGCAGTACTTC
TRBV19	TRBD1	once	TRBJ1-6	CASTVTGGSWSPLHF	TGTGCCAGTACCGTAACAGGGGGAAGTTGGTCACCCCTCCACTTT
TRBV6-2/TRBV6-3	-	-	TRBJ1-5	CASSSPSNQPQHF	TGTGCCAGCAGTTCCCCCAGCAATCAGCCCCAGCATTTT
TRBV7-9	-	few	TRBJ1-1	CASSPGWGMGEAFF	TGTGCCAGCAGCCCGGGGTGGGGAATGGGTGAAGCTTTCTTT
TRBV4-3	TRBD2	once	TRBJ2-5	CASSQALAGGQETQYF	TGCGCCAGCAGCCAAGCCCTAGCGGGGGGACAAGAGACCCAGTACTTC
TRBV6-5	-	-	TRBJ2-3	CASSYIQGTDTQYF	TGTGCCAGCAGTTACATTCAGGGTACAGATACGCAGTATTTT
TRBV21-1	-	-	TRBJ1-6	CASSSDAGRGLTRSSYNSPLHF	TGTGCCAGCAGCTCAGACGCGGGCAGAGGGTTAACCCGAAGCTCCTATAATTCACCCCTCCACTTT
TRBV5-4	-	few	TRBJ2-2	CASSSSSEVSTGELFF	TGTGCCAGCAGCTCTAGTTCCGAGGTTTCCACCGGGGAGCTGTTTTTT